What follows are 2 T cell receptor beta chains derived from one specimen sequenced in a study of OX40 agonist ivuxolimab in advanced cancers. TCRdb keeps only in-frame clones here, not all; method: immunoSEQ multiplex PCR. The table lists 30,000 or so clones, about nine tenths of them singletons, with less than 30% in the top ten. Sequencing was performed on CD4+ or CD8+ T cells sorted from blood, taken in a trial of the OX40 agonist ivuxolimab. The origin of the receptors is an adult with an advanced solid tumor such as melanoma, head and neck, liver or kidney cancer.

This rearrangement joins TRBV2 to TRBJ2-5, with D possibly TRBD1 on 5 matching bases. V lost 10 bases, J lost 0 bases, and 12 bases lay in between. CDR1 SNHLY and CDR2 FYNNEI come from the germline V gene. This CDR3 is 13 amino acids long. The CDR3 here is CATQTAYQETQYF. CDR3 nucleotides: TGTGCCACCCAGACAGCGTACCAAGAGACCCAGTACTTC.

The rearrangement links TRBV7-8 to TRBJ2-3; 9 nucleotides align to TRBD1. The CDR3 is made up of 19 amino acids. V trimming: 2 bases; J trimming: 4 bases; junction bases outside the gene matches: 16. Per germline, CDR1 SGHVS and CDR2 FQNEAQ. Written as DNA, the CDR3 is TGTGCCAGCAGCTTATTTATATATTGGGACAGGGATTTTTCAGATACGCAGTATTTT. It specifies CASSLFIYWDRDFSDTQYF.